The clone carrying this TCR beta chain occurred a few times. Its antigen is unknown. With 3 bases removed from V and 1 base from J, the gap between germline ends came to 10 bases. Germline V gives CDR1 LNHDA, CDR2 SQIVND (reference sequence). The CDR3 consists of 15 residues. For TCRbeta, the library was prepared with unique molecular identifiers. TCRdb independently ran MiXCR on the PCR reads; one entry per CDR3 protein. The table lists roughly 500,000 distinct CDR3 sequences, roughly a tenth of them singletons. This entry is derived from a study of T-cell reconstitution after alpha-beta-depleted transplantation in children. General study results and limits: There were reportedly several hundred expanded graft clones from which alpha-beta T cells came about two months after transplant. A year had passed since transplant, and T-cell counts and diversity by then came mostly from newly produced T cells. Several patients had high TCRbeta diversity at day 60; it came from surviving recipient T cells and thymic progenitors.

The chain links TRBV19 to TRBJ1-5; D not certain. The specimen was PBMCs, collected before TCRalphabeta/CD19-depleted stem cell transplant. The sequence derives from a child aged 2 to 10 with inherited bone marrow failure, due to receive a stem cell transplant. This CDR3 is CASSIRGKSNQPQHF. DNA of the CDR3: TGTGCCAGTAGTATTCGAGGTAAAAGCAATCAGCCCCAGCATTTT.